This T cell receptor (beta chain) is from a study of memory CD4+ T cells and cytomegalovirus serostatus. Findings and limits, study-wide: Of under 200 reported CMV TCRbeta sequences, about 70 were found in memory CD4+ repertoires.

Assay used: immunoSEQ multiplex PCR; TCRdb lists only in-frame clones, some missing. This table has roughly 86,000 clones, about 80% appearing once. From germline, CDR1 is SGDLS and CDR2 YYNGEE. This CDR3 region has 14 residues. V shed 6 bases and J shed 5 bases, with 14 bases lying between them. The sort gate was single viable CD3+CD4+CD8-CD45RO+ cells for memory CD4+ T cells. Donors' CMV status reflects serum IgG against pp150, pp28, p38, p52. To note about this clone: Its specificity is not known.

V gene TRBV9 combines with J gene TRBJ2-2, with D tentatively TRBD1 or TRBD2 (6 bases each). The sequence derives from an adult in good health and CMV-seropositive. The sample comprised memory CD4+ T cells from blood. Here the CDR3 DNA reads TGTGCCAGCACCCCAACAGGGAGGACCGGGGAGCTGTTTTTT. Encoded protein: CASTPTGRTGELFF.